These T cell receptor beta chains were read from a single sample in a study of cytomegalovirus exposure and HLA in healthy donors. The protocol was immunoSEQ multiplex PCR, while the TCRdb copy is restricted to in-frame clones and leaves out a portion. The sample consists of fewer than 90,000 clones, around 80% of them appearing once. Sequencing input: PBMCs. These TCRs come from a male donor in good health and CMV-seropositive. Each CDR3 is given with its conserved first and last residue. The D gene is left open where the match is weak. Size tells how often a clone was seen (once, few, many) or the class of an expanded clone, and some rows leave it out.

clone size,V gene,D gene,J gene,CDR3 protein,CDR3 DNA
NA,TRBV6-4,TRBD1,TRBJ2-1,CASSVDRGRNNEQFF,TGTGCCAGCAGTGTCGACAGGGGGCGCAACAATGAGCAGTTCTTC
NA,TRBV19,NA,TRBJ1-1,CASSPGGATEAFF,TGTGCCAGTAGCCCGGGGGGGGCGACTGAAGCTTTCTTT
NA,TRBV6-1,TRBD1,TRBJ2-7,CASKPRDRVAGQYF,TGTGCCAGCAAGCCTCGGGACAGGGTGGCCGGGCAGTACTTC
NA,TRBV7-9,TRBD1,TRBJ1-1,CSSSSGQGRTEAFF,TGTTCCAGCAGCTCGGGACAGGGGCGGACTGAAGCTTTCTTT
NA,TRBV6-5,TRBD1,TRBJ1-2,CASSKGTGGNYGYTF,TGTGCCAGCAGTAAAGGGACAGGGGGCAACTATGGCTACACCTTC
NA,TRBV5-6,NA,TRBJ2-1,CASSFNYNEQFF,TGTGCCAGCAGCTTCAACTACAATGAGCAGTTCTTC
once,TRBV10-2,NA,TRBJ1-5,CASTPGDQPQHF,TGCGCCAGCACTCCAGGGGATCAGCCCCAGCATTTT
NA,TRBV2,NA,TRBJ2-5,CASSGTWGGTQYF,TGTGCCAGCAGTGGGACATGGGGAGGGACCCAGTACTTC
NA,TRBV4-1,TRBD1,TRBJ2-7,CASSQDPQGVYEQYF,TGCGCCAGCAGCCAAGATCCACAGGGGGTCTACGAGCAGTACTTC
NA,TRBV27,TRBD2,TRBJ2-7,CASRSRTSGGYEQYF,TGTGCCAGCAGATCTCGGACTAGCGGTGGATACGAGCAGTACTTC
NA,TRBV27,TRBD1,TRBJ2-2,CASRPDRGRDTGELFF,TGTGCCAGCAGGCCAGACAGGGGGCGCGACACCGGGGAGCTGTTTTTT
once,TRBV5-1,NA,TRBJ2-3,CASSLPSGSTDTQYF,TGCGCCAGCAGCTTGCCCAGCGGGAGCACAGATACGCAGTATTTT
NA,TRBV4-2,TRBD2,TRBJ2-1,CASSQAGTSSYNEQFF,TGTGCCAGCAGCCAAGCCGGGACTAGCAGCTACAATGAGCAGTTCTTC
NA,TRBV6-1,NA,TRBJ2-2,CAMRESGQGIGELFF,TGTGCCATGCGAGAATCAGGGCAAGGGATCGGGGAGCTGTTTTTT
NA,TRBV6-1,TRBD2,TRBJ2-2,CASSHTRLATGELFF,TGTGCCAGCAGTCACACCCGACTAGCCACCGGGGAGCTGTTTTTT
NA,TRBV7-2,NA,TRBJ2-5,CASSTGQGGETQYF,TGTGCCAGCAGCACCGGACAGGGAGGGGAGACCCAGTACTTC
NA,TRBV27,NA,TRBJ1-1,CASSFNKNTEAFF,TGTGCCAGCAGTTTTAACAAGAACACTGAAGCTTTCTTT
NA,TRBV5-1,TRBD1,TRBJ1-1,CASSLRTGTYTEAFF,TGCGCCAGCAGCTTGCGGACAGGGACCTACACTGAAGCTTTCTTT
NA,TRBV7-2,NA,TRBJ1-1,CASSLGQANTEAFF,TGTGCCAGCAGCTTAGGACAGGCGAACACTGAAGCTTTCTTT
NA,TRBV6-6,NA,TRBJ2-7,CASSPSRTSDYEQYF,TGTGCCAGCAGTCCCTCCCGGACATCCGACTACGAGCAGTACTTC
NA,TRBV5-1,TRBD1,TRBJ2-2,CASSLQGRANTGELFF,TGCGCCAGCAGCTTACAGGGGAGAGCGAACACCGGGGAGCTGTTTTTT
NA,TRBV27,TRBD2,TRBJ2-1,CASSPLLAGRHNEQFF,TGTGCCAGCAGTCCATTACTAGCGGGACGACACAATGAGCAGTTCTTC
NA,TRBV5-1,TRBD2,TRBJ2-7,CASSLAFSGGTPWLYEQYF,TGCGCCAGCAGCTTGGCCTTCTCGGGAGGAACTCCGTGGCTGTACGAGCAGTACTTC
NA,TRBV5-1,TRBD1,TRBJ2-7,CASSLRGQTGYEQYF,TGCGCCAGCAGCTTGAGGGGACAGACAGGCTACGAGCAGTACTTC
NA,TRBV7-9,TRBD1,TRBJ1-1,CASSQGRDRVAFLNTEAFF,TGTGCCAGCAGCCAAGGACGGGACAGGGTAGCGTTTTTGAACACTGAAGCTTTCTTT
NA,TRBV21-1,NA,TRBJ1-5,CASSTPGGYSNQPQHF,TGTGCCAGCAGCACCCCGGGAGGCTATAGCAATCAGCCCCAGCATTTT
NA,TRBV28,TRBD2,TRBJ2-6,CASSGLAGTGANVLTF,TGTGCCAGCAGTGGACTAGCGGGAACTGGGGCCAACGTCCTGACTTTC
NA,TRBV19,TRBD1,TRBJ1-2,CASSRRDRGHGYTF,TGTGCCAGTAGCCGGAGAGACAGGGGGCATGGCTACACCTTC
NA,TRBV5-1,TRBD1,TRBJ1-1,CASSPDGTASMNTEAFF,TGCGCCAGCAGCCCGGACGGGACAGCGAGCATGAACACTGAAGCTTTCTTT
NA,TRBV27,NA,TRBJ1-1,CASSFGGIGVNTEAFF,TGTGCCAGCAGTTTTGGGGGGATAGGTGTTAACACTGAAGCTTTCTTT
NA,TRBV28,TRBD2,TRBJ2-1,CASSPQGVAGNEQFF,TGTGCCAGCAGTCCCCAAGGTGTAGCGGGCAATGAGCAGTTCTTC
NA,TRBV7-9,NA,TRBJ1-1,CASSPVNEAFF,TGTGCCAGCAGCCCAGTGAATGAAGCTTTCTTT
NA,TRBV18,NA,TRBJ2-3,CASSTSTDTQYF,TGTGCCAGCTCGACTAGCACAGATACGCAGTATTTT
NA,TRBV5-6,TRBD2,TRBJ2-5,CASSGTSGSIETQYF,TGTGCCAGCAGCGGTACTAGCGGGAGTATTGAGACCCAGTACTTC
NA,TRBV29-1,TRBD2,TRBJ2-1,CSAPLGGSGEQFF,TGCAGCGCCCCACTTGGCGGGAGTGGTGAGCAGTTCTTC
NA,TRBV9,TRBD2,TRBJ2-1,CASSVLAGGLYSYNEQFF,TGTGCCAGCAGCGTACTAGCGGGAGGGCTTTACTCCTACAATGAGCAGTTCTTC
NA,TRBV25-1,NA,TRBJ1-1,CASSEYLRGGRNTEAFF,TGTGCCAGCAGTGAATACCTAAGGGGGGGCAGGAACACTGAAGCTTTCTTT
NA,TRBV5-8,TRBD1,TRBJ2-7,CASSGPDRVSYEQYF,TGTGCCAGCAGCGGCCCGGACAGGGTATCCTACGAGCAGTACTTC
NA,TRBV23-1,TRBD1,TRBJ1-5,CASSQVNRGGQPQHF,TGCGCCAGCAGTCAAGTTAACAGGGGAGGTCAGCCCCAGCATTTT
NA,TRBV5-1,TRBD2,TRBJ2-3,CASSGLAGEDTQYF,TGCGCCAGCAGTGGACTAGCGGGAGAAGATACGCAGTATTTT
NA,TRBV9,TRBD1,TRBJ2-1,CASSVDKGGAFDEQFF,TGTGCCAGCAGCGTAGATAAAGGGGGCGCATTCGATGAGCAGTTCTTC
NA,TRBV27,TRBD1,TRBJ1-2,CASNEFSGGGGYTF,TGTGCCAGCAATGAGTTTTCAGGGGGTGGTGGCTACACCTTC
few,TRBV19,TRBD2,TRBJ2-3,CASSSGLAGYTDTQYF,TGTGCCAGTAGTTCAGGACTAGCGGGCTACACAGATACGCAGTATTTT
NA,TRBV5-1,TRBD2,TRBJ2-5,CASSQYGLAGETQYF,TGCGCCAGCAGTCAATACGGACTAGCGGGAGAGACCCAGTACTTC
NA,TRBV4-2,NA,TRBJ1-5,CASSASAATYSNQPQHF,TGTGCCAGCAGCGCCTCGGCGGCGACTTATAGCAATCAGCCCCAGCATTTT
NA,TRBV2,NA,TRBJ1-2,CASSDQATSAGYTF,TGTGCCAGCAGTGATCAGGCGACCTCAGCTGGCTACACCTTC
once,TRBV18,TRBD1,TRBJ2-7,CASSDRASYEQYF,TGTGCCAGCTCAGACAGGGCTTCCTACGAGCAGTACTTC
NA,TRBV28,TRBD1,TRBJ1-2,CASSTTGDGYTF,TGTGCCAGCAGCACAACAGGGGACGGCTACACCTTC
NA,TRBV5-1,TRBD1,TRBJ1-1,CASSIGQGLTEAFF,TGCGCCAGCAGCATCGGACAGGGCCTCACTGAAGCTTTCTTT
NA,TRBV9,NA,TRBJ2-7,CASSVTVIPYEQYF,TGTGCCAGCAGCGTGACAGTGATCCCCTACGAGCAGTACTTC
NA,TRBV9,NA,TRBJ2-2,CASSVYSLANTGELFF,TGTGCCAGCAGCGTATACAGCCTCGCGAACACCGGGGAGCTGTTTTTT
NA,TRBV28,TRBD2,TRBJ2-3,CASNSPSGGTDTQYF,TGTGCCAGCAACTCCCCATCGGGGGGAACAGATACGCAGTATTTT
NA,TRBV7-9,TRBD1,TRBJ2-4,CASSPSPDRIIAKNIQYF,TGTGCCAGCAGCCCGAGCCCGGACAGGATCATAGCCAAAAACATTCAGTACTTC